This T cell receptor (beta chain) was obtained from a study of T cells after yellow fever vaccination. TCRdb re-analysed the 5' RACE reads in MiXCR, keeping a single row per CDR3 protein. The table includes some 350,000 distinct CDR3 sequences, about 4% detected once. The table lists this clonotype with many counts. CDR3 length: 15 amino acids. Germline trimming cut 3 bases from V and 8 bases from J; bases unmatched to any gene: 7. Germline CDR1 and CDR2: SGHKS and YYEKEE (reference sequence). The sequences come from PBMCs, collected 5 days after the yellow fever booster vaccination. The V call is TRBV5-5, the J call TRBJ1-6, with TRBD1 matching over 8 bases. The receptor comes from a man between 18 and 35 years old who received the YFV17D yellow fever vaccine. CDR3 sequence (DNA): TGTGCCAGCAGCTATGGACAGGGATGGGATTCACCCCTCCACTTT. Translating it yields CASSYGQGWDSPLHF.